These T cell receptor beta chains were read from a single sample in a study of blood T cell repertoires in COVID-19. Using immunoSEQ multiplex PCR, the repertoire was profiled, and TCRdb retains in-frame clones only, with some absent. The sample lists over 60,000 clones; roughly 80% were seen once. Sequencing was done on a sample of peripheral blood. The origin of the receptors is a human donor in a cohort sampled during active COVID-19. Each CDR3 is given with its conserved first and last residue. A D gene is named only where the DNA matches it firmly. A clone size is listed for some rows: how often the clone was seen (once, few, many), or a class if it is expanded.

d_call: NA; v_call: TRBV11-2; j_call: TRBJ1-3; clone_size: NA; cdr3_length: 16; cdr3_nt: TGTGCCAGCAGCTTAGTTCGTGGCGGCTCTGGAAACACCATATATTTT; cdr3_aa: CASSLVRGGSGNTIYF
d_call: NA; v_call: TRBV19; j_call: TRBJ1-5; clone_size: NA; cdr3_length: 15; cdr3_nt: TGTGCCAGCCACACAGCCGGACAAATAAATCAGCCCCAGCATTTT; cdr3_aa: CASHTAGQINQPQHF
d_call: NA; v_call: TRBV4-2; j_call: TRBJ2-7; clone_size: NA; cdr3_length: 13; cdr3_nt: TGTGCCAGCAGCCAAGATCCCCAGTTCAGGCGGTACTTC; cdr3_aa: CASSQDPQFRRYF
d_call: TRBD1; v_call: TRBV5-4; j_call: TRBJ1-1; clone_size: NA; cdr3_length: 18; cdr3_nt: TGTGCCAGCAGCTTACGGGCGGGGGGGACAGTGAAAAACACTGAAGCTTTCTTT; cdr3_aa: CASSLRAGGTVKNTEAFF
d_call: NA; v_call: TRBV28; j_call: TRBJ1-4; clone_size: NA; cdr3_length: 12; cdr3_nt: TGTGCCAGCAGTTTTCAGGGCTCGAAACTGTTTTTT; cdr3_aa: CASSFQGSKLFF
d_call: TRBD1; v_call: TRBV6-1; j_call: TRBJ1-2; clone_size: NA; cdr3_length: 15; cdr3_nt: TGTGCCAGCAGTGAAACGACAGGGGGCAGCAGAGGCTACACCTTC; cdr3_aa: CASSETTGGSRGYTF
d_call: TRBD1; v_call: TRBV6-5; j_call: TRBJ2-1; clone_size: NA; cdr3_length: 15; cdr3_nt: TGTGCCAGCAGCGAGGACAGGTATTCCTACAATGAGCAGTTCTTC; cdr3_aa: CASSEDRYSYNEQFF
d_call: NA; v_call: TRBV4-2; j_call: TRBJ2-6; clone_size: NA; cdr3_length: 19; cdr3_nt: TGTGCCAGCAGCCAAGAGAGGCTCCAACCCAACTCTGGGGCCAACGTCCTGACTTTC; cdr3_aa: CASSQERLQPNSGANVLTF
d_call: TRBD1; v_call: TRBV2; j_call: TRBJ2-1; clone_size: NA; cdr3_length: 14; cdr3_nt: TGTGCCAGCAGTGAAGCGGCATTGAGGGGGCGAGAGTTCTTC; cdr3_aa: CASSEAALRGREFF
d_call: NA; v_call: TRBV15; j_call: TRBJ2-2; clone_size: NA; cdr3_length: 19; cdr3_nt: TGTGCCACCAGCAGACGTGTTGGGCGGGACCCTAAAGGCACCGGGGAGCTGTTTTTT; cdr3_aa: CATSRRVGRDPKGTGELFF
d_call: NA; v_call: TRBV6-5; j_call: TRBJ1-1; clone_size: few; cdr3_length: 11; cdr3_nt: TGTGCCAGCGGAGTGAACACTGAAGCTTTCTTT; cdr3_aa: CASGVNTEAFF
d_call: TRBD1; v_call: TRBV14; j_call: TRBJ2-3; clone_size: NA; cdr3_length: 13; cdr3_nt: TGTGCCAGCAGCCAAGGTCTACAGGGGGGGCAGTATTTT; cdr3_aa: CASSQGLQGGQYF
d_call: NA; v_call: TRBV6-6; j_call: TRBJ2-7; clone_size: NA; cdr3_length: 14; cdr3_nt: TGTGCCAGCAGTTACTCAGGGGGAGTCTACGAGCAGTACTTC; cdr3_aa: CASSYSGGVYEQYF
d_call: TRBD1; v_call: TRBV5-1; j_call: TRBJ2-7; clone_size: NA; cdr3_length: 14; cdr3_nt: TGCGCCAGCAGCTTGGTTCAGGGGGCTTACGAGCAGTACTTC; cdr3_aa: CASSLVQGAYEQYF